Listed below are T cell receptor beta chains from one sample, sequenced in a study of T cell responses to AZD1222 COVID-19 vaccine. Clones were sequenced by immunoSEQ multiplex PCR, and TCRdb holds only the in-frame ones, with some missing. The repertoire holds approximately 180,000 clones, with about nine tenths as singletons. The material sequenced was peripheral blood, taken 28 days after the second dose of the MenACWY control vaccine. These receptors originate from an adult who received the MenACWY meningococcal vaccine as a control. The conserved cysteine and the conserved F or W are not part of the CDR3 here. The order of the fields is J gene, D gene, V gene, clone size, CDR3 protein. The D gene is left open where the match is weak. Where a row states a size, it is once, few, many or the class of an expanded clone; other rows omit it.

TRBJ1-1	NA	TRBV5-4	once	ASSLAQGMTEAF
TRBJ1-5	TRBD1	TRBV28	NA	ASKTGGDMIGNQPQH
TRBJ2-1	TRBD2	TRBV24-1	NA	ATSVEGTSGDNEQF
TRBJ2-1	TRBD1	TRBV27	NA	ASKKSGTGLYNEQF
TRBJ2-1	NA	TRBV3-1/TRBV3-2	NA	ASSQDLTDNEQF
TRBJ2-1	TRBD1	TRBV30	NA	AWSVRGRGSYNEQF
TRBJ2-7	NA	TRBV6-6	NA	ASSYPKGSEQY
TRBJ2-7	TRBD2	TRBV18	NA	ASSRLAGPYEQY
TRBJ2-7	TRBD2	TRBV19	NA	ASSIDGLAGPPEQY
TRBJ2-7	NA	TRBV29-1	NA	SARGQGKSSYEQY
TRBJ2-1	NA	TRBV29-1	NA	SVIPSITEQF
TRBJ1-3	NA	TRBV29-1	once	SVGTGNTIY
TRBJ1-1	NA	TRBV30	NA	AWSAGGQLEAF
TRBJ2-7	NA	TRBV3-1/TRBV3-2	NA	ASSPREGPAGHEQY
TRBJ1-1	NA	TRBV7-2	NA	ASSPQGRVTEAF
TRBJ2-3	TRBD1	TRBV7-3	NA	ASSLGQVTDTQY
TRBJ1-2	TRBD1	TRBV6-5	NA	ASSYSSVGQAYGYT
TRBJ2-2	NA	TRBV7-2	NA	ASSPRAANTGELF
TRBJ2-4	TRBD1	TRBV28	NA	ASSNSGTVAKNIQY
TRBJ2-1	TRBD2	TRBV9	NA	ASSAPPVLAGEFRVYNEQF
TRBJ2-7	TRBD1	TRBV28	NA	ASGTVKPYEQY
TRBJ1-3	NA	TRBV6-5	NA	ASSYSPRISGNTIY
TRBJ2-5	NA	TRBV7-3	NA	ASSLTALVETQY
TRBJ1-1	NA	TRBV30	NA	AWRAGGRGFIGNTEAF
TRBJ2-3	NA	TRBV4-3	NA	ASSPGLSSTDTQY
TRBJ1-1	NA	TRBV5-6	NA	ASRNRDNTEAF
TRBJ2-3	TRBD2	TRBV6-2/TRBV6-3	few	ASSSAGAGFYTQY
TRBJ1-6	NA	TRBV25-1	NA	ASSTYNSPLH
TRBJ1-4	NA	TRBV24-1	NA	ATSDPSRRDEKLF
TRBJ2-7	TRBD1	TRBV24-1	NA	ATSEGAGGYEQY
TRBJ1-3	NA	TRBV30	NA	AWSVQAGNTIY
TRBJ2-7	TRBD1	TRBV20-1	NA	SALQGGEQY
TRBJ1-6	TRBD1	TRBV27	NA	ASRPWTGSSYNSPLH
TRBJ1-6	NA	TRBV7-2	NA	ASSLVRAGGGNSPLH
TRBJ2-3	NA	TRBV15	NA	ATSLAGQPDTQY
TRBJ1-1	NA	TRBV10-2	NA	ASISRENTEAF
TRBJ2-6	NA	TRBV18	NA	ASSPQGLGVGANVLT
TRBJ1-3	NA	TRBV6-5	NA	ATWSSGNTIY
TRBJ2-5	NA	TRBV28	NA	ASIGSQETQY
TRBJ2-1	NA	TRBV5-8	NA	ASFQGGSYNEQF
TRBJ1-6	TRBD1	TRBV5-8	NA	ASSPGQADSPLH
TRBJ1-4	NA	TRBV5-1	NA	ASSFGRRPTNEKLF
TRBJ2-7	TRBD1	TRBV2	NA	ASRYDSSSTGGSYEQY
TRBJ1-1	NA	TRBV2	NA	ASSDKRMNTEAF
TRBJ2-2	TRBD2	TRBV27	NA	ASSSRGAGELF
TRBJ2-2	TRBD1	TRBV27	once	ASSSGTGLGELF
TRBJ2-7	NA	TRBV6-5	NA	ASSLGPRVNEQY
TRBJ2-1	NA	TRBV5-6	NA	ASSGDSFGNEQF
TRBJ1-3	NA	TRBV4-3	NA	ASSQGVGNVGGNTIY
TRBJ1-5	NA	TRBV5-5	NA	ASSQEGVPDQPQH
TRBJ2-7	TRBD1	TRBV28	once	ASSSPGQGAGEQY
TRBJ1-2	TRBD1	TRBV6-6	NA	ASSDPQDRGYGYT
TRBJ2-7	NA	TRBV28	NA	ASIVGGENYEQY